Listed here is a single T cell receptor beta chain. Within the sample, other DNA sequences also encode this same CDR3. Method: immunoSEQ multiplex PCR; TCRdb's copy keeps in-frame clones and lacks some. The repertoire includes under 2.5 million clones, about 90% of them detected once, and around 0.35% sits in the top ten. The data stem from a study of shared clonotypes between healthy human individuals. In germline, CDR1 is SQVTM, CDR2 ANQGSEA. V dropped 6 bases and J dropped 6 bases, with 17 bases sitting between them. CDR3 size: 13 residues. This chain uses TRBV29-1 with TRBJ1-2; a possible D gene is TRBD1 (5 bases). This sequence originates from a young man in good health. Some clones in this sample may be carry-over from other donors' samples. The specimen was naive CD4+ T cells from PBMCs. Subset noted: CD45RA+ positively selected. In DNA, the CDR3 is TGCAGCGTAATGCCCGGGACGGTTGATGGCTACACCTTC. As protein: CSVMPGTVDGYTF. The full variable domain, completed using reference TRBV29-1 and TRBJ1-2, is SAVISQKPSRDICQRGTSLTIQCQVDSQVTMMFWYRQQPGQSLTLIATANQGSEATYESGFVIDKFPISRPNLTFSTLTVSNMSPEDSSIYLCSVMPGTVDGYTFGSGTRLTVV.